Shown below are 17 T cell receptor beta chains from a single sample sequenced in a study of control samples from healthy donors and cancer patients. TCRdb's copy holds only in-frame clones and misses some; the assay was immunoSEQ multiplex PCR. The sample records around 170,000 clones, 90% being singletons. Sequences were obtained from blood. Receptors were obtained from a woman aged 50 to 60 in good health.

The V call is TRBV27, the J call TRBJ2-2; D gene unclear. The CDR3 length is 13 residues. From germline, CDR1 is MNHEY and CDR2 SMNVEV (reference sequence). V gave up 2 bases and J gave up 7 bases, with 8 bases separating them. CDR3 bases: TGTGCCAGCAGTTTAAAGAATGGCGGGGAGCTGTTTTTT. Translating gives CASSLKNGGELFF.

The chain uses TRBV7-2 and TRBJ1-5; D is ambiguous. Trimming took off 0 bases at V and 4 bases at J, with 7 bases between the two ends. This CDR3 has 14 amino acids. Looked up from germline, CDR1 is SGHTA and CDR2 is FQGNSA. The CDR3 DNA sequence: TGTGCCAGCAGCTTAGCGCGAGAAAATCAGCCCCAGCATTTT. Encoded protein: CASSLARENQPQHF. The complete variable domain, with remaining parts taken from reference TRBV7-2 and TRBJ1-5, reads GAGVSQSPSNKVTEKGKDVELRCDPISGHTALYWYRQSLGQGLEFLIYFQGNSAPDKSGLPSDRFSAERTGGSVSTLTIQRTQQEDSAVYLCASSLARENQPQHFGDGTRLSIL.

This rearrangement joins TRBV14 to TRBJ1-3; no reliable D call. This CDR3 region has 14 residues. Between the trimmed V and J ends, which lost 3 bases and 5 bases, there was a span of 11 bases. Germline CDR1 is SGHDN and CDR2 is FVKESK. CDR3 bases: TGTGCCAGCAGCCAGATTAGTCACCGAAACACCATATATTTT. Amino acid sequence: CASSQISHRNTIYF.

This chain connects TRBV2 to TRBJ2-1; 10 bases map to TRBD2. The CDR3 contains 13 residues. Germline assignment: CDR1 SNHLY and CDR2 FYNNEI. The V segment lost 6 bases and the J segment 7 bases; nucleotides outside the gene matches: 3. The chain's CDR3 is CASRGLALNEQFF. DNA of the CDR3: TGTGCCAGCAGGGGACTAGCGCTTAATGAGCAGTTCTTC.

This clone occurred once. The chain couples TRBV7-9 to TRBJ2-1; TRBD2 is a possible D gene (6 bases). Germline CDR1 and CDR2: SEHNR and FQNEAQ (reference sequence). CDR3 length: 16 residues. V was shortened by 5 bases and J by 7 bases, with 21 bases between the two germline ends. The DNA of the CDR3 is TGTGCCAGCAGCCCAAGATACGCGGACTATGGGAATGAGCAGTTCTTC. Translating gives CASSPRYADYGNEQFF.

The CDR3 nucleotides read TGTGCCAGCAGCTCTCCGCGAGGAACTGAAGCTTTCTTT. This gives the protein CASSSPRGTEAFF. The V and J genes are TRBV7-9 and TRBJ1-1; D unclear. Germline V lookup: CDR1 SEHNR, CDR2 FQNEAQ (reference sequence). The CDR3 spans 13 residues. Trimming took off 4 bases at V and 5 bases at J, with 11 bases between the two ends.

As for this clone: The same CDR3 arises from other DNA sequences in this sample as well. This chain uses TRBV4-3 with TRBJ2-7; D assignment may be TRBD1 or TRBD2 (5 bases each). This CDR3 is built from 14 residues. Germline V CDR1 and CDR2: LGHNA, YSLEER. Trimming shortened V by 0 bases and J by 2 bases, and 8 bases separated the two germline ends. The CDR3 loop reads CASSQDQGPYEQYF. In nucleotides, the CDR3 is TGCGCCAGCAGCCAAGATCAGGGACCCTACGAGCAGTACTTC.

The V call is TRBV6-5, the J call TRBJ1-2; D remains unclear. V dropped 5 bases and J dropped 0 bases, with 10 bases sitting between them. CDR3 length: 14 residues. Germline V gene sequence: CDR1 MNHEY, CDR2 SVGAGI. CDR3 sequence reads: CASSHQVSNYGYTF. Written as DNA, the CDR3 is TGTGCCAGCAGTCATCAGGTGTCTAACTATGGCTACACCTTC.

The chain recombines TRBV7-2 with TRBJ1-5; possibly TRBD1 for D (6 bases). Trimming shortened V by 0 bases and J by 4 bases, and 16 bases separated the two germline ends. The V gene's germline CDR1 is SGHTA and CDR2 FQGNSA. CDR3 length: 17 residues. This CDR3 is CASSLARGSTGNQPQHF. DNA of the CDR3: TGTGCCAGCAGCTTAGCGAGAGGGAGTACAGGGAATCAGCCCCAGCATTTT.

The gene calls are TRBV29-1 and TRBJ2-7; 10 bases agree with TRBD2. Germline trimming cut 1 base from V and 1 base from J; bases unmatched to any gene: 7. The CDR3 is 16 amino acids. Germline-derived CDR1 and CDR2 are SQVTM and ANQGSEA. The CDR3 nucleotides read TGCAGCGTTGAAGGGGGGGCTAGCGGGAGTTCCTACGAGCAGTACTTC. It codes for CSVEGGASGSSYEQYF.

CDR3 sequence reads: CASNTGTGGREQYF. CDR3 nucleotide sequence: TGTGCCAGCAATACCGGGACAGGCGGGAGGGAGCAGTACTTC. The chain carries TRBV28 and TRBJ2-7; either TRBD1 or TRBD2 may supply D (8 bases each). This CDR3 contains 14 residues. In germline, CDR1 is MDHEN, CDR2 SYDVKM. V lost 7 bases to trimming and J lost 7 bases, with 20 bases between them. The variable domain in full, with the rest retrieved from reference TRBV28 and TRBJ2-7, is DVKVTQSSRYLVKRTGEKVFLECVQDMDHENMFWYRQDPGLGLRLIYFSYDVKMKEKGDIPEGYSVSREKKERFSLILESASTNQTSMYLCASNTGTGGREQYFGPGTRLTVT.

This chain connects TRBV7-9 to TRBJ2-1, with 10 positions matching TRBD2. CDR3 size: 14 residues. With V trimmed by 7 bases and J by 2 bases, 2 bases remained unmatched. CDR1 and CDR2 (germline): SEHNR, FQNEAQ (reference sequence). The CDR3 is CASTTSGTYNEQFF. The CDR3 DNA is TGTGCCAGCACCACTAGCGGGACCTACAATGAGCAGTTCTTC.

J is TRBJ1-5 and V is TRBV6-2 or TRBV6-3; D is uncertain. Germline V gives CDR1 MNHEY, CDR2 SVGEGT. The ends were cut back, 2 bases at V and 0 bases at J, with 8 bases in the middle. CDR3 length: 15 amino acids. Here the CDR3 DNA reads TGTGCCAGCAGTTACGGACGGAATAGCAATCAGCCCCAGCATTTT. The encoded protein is CASSYGRNSNQPQHF.

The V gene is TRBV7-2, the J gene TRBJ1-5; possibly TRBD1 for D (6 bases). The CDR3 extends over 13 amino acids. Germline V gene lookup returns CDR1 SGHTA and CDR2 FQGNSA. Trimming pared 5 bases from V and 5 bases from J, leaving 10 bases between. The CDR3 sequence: CASSRDTYQPQHF. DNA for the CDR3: TGTGCCAGCAGCCGGGACACCTATCAGCCCCAGCATTTT.

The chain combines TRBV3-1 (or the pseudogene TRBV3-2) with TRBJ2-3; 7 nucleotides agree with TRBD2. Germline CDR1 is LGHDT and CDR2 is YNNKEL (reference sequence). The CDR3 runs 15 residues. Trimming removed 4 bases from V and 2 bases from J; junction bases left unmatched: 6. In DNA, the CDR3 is TGTGCCAGCAGCCGGGGAGGGTCCGTCACAGATACGCAGTATTTT. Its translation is CASSRGGSVTDTQYF.

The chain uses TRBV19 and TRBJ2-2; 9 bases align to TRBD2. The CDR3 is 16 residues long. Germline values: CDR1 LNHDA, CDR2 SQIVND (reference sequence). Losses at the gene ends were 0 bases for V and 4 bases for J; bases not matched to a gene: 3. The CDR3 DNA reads TGTGCCAGTAGTATAGAAAATAGCGGGGGCACCGGGGAGCTGTTTTTT. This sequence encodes CASSIENSGGTGELFF. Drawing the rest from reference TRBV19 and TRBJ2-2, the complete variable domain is DGGITQSPKYLFRKEGQNVTLSCEQNLNHDAMYWYRQDPGQGLRLIYYSQIVNDFQKGDIAEGYSVSREKKESFPLTVTSAQKNPTAFYLCASSIENSGGTGELFFGEGSRLTVL.

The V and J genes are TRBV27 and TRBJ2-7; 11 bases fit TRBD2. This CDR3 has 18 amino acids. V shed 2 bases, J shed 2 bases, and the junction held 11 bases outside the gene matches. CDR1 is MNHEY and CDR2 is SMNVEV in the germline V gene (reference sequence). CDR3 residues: CASSLRPPLAGGAYEQYF. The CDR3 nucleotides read TGTGCCAGCAGTTTACGACCTCCCCTAGCGGGGGGAGCCTACGAGCAGTACTTC.